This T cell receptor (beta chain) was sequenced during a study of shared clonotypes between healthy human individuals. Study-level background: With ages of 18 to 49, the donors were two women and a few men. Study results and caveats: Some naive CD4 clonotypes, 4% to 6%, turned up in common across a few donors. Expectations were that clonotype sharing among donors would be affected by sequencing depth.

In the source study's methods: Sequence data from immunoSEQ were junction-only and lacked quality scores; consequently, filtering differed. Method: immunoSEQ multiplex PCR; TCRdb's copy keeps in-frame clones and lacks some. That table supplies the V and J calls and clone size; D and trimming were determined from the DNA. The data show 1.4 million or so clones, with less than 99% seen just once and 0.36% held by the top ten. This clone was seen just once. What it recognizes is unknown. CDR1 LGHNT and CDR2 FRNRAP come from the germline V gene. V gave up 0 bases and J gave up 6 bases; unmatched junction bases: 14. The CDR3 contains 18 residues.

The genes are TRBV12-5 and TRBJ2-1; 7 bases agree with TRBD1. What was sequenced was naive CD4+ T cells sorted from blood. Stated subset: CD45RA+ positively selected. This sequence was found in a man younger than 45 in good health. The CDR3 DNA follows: TGTGCTAGTGGTTTGGTAGTAGGGACAGCGCTATCCCTCAATGAGCAGTTCTTC. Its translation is CASGLVVGTALSLNEQFF.